Shown below are 4 T cell receptor beta chains from a single sample sequenced in a study of CD8 T cells in ankylosing spondylitis. Study-wide points: Ankylosing spondylitis blood appeared to be characterized by a TCR beta motif of about 8 highly homologous variants.

These receptors have no identified antigens. TCRdb reprocessed the 5' RACE reads via MiXCR and lists one record per CDR3 protein. The table has roughly 350,000 distinct CDR3 sequences, 8% seen once. Specimen: blood, either unsorted or a sorted T cell fraction (not recorded which). These receptor sequences come from a male donor with ankylosing spondylitis.

This clonotype was counted ten times or more. This sequence joins TRBV10-1 and TRBJ2-2, with TRBD1 matching 12 bases. CDR3 length: 15 amino acids. V trimming: 5 bases; J trimming: 6 bases; junction bases outside the gene matches: 4. In germline, CDR1 is WNHNN, CDR2 SYGVQD (reference sequence). Here the CDR3 reads CASSPGTGGPGELFF. The CDR3 DNA reads as TGCGCCAGCAGTCCCGGGACAGGGGGCCCCGGGGAGCTGTTTTTT.

This clonotype was found a few times. The chain links TRBV29-1 to TRBJ1-2; 12 bases are shared with TRBD1. The V and J ends lost 6 bases and 6 bases, in that order; junction bases with no gene match: 8. This CDR3 contains 14 residues. Germline CDR1 SQVTM, CDR2 ANQGSEA. The CDR3 region is CSVQSGTGGDGYTF. As DNA, the CDR3 is TGCAGCGTACAATCCGGGACAGGGGGCGATGGCTACACCTTC.

This clonotype was seen a handful of times. CDR3 sequence: CATSAGGYNEQFF. The CDR3 DNA is TGTGCCACCAGTGCCGGGGGTTACAATGAGCAGTTCTTC. The rearrangement uses TRBV24-1 and TRBJ2-1, with D perhaps TRBD2 (6 bases). This CDR3 is 13 amino acids long. The germline V gene encodes CDR1 KGHDR and CDR2 SFDVKD. With 5 bases removed from V and 4 bases from J, the gap between germline ends came to 8 bases.

V is TRBV10-3 and J is TRBJ2-1; D is uncertain. CDR3 length: 12 amino acids. V lost 0 bases and J 7 bases, leaving 4 bases between the germline ends. CDR1 is ENHRY, CDR2 SYGVKD, per germline. The CDR3 DNA is TGTGCCATCAGTGAGTCGGGTAATGAGCAGTTCTTC. This codes for CAISESGNEQFF.